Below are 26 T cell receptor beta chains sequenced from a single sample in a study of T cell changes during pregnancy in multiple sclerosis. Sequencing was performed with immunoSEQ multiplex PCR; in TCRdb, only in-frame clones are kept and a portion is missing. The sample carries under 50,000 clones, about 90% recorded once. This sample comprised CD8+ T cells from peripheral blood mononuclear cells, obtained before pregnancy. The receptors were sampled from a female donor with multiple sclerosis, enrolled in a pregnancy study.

The CDR3 here is CASSEGAPEAFF. CDR3 bases: TGTGCCAGCAGCGAAGGAGCCCCTGAAGCTTTCTTT. This chain joins TRBV7-9 and TRBJ1-1; D is undetermined. With 5 bases removed from V and 6 bases from J, the gap between germline ends came to 10 bases. Germline values: CDR1 SEHNR, CDR2 FQNEAQ (reference sequence). This CDR3 has 12 residues.

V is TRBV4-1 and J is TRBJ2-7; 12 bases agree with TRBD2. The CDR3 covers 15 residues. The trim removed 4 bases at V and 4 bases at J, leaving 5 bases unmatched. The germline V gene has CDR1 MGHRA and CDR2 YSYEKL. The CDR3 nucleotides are TGCGCCAGCAGCCCTCGGACTAGCGGGGAATACGAGCAGTACTTC. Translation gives CASSPRTSGEYEQYF.

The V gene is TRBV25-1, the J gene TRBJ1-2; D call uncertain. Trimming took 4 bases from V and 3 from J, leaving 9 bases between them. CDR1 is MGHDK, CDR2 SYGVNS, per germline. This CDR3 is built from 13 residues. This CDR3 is CASSGLRYYGYTF. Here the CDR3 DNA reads TGTGCCAGCAGTGGTCTCAGGTACTATGGCTACACCTTC.

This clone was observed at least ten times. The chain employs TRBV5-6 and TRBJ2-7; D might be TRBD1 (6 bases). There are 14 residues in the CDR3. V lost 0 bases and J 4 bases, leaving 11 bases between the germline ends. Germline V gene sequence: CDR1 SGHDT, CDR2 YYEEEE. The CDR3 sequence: CASSLAGQDYEQYF. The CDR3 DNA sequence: TGTGCCAGCAGCTTGGCGGGACAAGATTACGAGCAGTACTTC. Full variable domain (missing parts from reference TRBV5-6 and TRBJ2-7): DAGVTQSPTHLIKTRGQQVTLRCSPKSGHDTVSWYQQALGQGPQFIFQYYEEEERQRGNFPDRFSGHQFPNYSSELNVNALLLGDSALYLCASSLAGQDYEQYFGPGTRLTVT.

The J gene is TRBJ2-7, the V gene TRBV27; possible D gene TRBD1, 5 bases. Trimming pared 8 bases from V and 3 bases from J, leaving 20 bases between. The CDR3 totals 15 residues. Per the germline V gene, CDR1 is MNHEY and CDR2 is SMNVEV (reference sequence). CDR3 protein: CASLSRAKGVYEQYF. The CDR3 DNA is TGTGCCAGCCTCTCCCGGGCCAAAGGGGTCTACGAGCAGTACTTC.

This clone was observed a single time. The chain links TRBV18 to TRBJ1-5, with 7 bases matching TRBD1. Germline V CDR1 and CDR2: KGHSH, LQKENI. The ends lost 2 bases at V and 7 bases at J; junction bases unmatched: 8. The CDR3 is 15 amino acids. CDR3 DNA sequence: TGTGCCAGCTCACCATACAGGGGAGTAGGGCAGCCCCAGCATTTT. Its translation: CASSPYRGVGQPQHF.

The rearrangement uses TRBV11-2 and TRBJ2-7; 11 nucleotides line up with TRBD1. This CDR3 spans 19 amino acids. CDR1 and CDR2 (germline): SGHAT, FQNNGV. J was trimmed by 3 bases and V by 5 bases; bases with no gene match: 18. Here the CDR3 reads CASSERTGGDGSGVYEQYF. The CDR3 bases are TGTGCCAGCAGCGAAAGGACAGGGGGCGACGGCAGTGGCGTCTACGAGCAGTACTTC.

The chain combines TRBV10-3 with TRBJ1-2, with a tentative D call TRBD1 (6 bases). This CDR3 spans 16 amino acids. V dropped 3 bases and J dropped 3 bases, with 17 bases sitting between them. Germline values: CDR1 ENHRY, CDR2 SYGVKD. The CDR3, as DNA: TGTGCCATCAGTGACGGGTTAAACAGGGTGCACTATGGCTACACCTTC. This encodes CAISDGLNRVHYGYTF.

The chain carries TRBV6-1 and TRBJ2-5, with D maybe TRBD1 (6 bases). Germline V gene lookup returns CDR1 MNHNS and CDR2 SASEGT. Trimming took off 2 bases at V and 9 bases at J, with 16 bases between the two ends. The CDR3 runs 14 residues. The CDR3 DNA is TGTGCCAGCAGTGAACAGGACAGCCGGCACGCCCAGTACTTC. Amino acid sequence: CASSEQDSRHAQYF.

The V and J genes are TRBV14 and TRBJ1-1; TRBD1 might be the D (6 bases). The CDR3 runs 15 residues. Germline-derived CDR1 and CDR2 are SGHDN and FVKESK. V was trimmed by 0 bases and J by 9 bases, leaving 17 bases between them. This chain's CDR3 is CASSQEQGDQPQAFF. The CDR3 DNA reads TGTGCCAGCAGCCAAGAACAGGGAGACCAACCTCAAGCTTTCTTT.

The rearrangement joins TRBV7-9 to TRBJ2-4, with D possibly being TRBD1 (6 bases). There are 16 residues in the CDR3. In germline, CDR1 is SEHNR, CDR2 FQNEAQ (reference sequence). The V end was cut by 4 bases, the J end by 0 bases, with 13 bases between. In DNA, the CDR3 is TGTGCCAGCAGCTCCCGGGACACGATAGCCAAAAACATTCAGTACTTC. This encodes CASSSRDTIAKNIQYF.

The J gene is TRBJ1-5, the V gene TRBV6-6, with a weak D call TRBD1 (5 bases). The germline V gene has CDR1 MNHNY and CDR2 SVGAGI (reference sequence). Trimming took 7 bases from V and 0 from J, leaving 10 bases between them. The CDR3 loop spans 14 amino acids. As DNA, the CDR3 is TGTGCCAGCAACACAGGCCATAGCAATCAGCCCCAGCATTTT. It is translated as CASNTGHSNQPQHF.

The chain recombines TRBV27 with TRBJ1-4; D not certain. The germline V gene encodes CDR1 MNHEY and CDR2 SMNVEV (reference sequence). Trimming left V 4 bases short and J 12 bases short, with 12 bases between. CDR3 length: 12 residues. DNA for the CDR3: TGTGCCAGCAGTTCTGGCGGCCTGGAACTGTTTTTT. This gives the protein CASSSGGLELFF.

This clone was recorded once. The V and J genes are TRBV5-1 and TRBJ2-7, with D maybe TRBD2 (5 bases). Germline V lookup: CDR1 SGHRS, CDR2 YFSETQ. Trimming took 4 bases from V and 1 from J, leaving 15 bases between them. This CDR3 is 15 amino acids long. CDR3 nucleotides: TGCGCCAGCAGCCCGACCGGGGAACGGTCCTACGAGCAGTACTTC. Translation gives CASSPTGERSYEQYF.

The CDR3 here is CASSPSGGLENTEAFF. Written as DNA, the CDR3 is TGTGCCAGCAGCCCCTCGGGGGGGTTAGAGAACACTGAAGCTTTCTTT. The chain uses TRBV7-3 and TRBJ1-1; D perhaps matches TRBD1 (5 bases). The CDR3 is made up of 16 amino acids. With 5 bases removed from V and 1 base from J, the gap between germline ends came to 17 bases. Germline CDR1 reads SGHTA; CDR2 reads FQGTGA.

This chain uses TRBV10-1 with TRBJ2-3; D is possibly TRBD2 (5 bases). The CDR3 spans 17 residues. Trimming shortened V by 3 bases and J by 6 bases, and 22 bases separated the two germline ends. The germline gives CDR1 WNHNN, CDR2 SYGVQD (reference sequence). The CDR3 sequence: CASSDFVGEIRRDTQYF. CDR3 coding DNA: TGCGCCAGCAGTGATTTTGTTGGCGAAATTCGGAGGGATACGCAGTATTTT.

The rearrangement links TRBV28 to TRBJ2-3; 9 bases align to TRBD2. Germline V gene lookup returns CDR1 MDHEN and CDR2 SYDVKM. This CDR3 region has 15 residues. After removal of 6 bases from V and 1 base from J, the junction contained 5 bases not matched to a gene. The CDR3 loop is CASRGRTSGTDTQYF. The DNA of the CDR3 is TGTGCCAGCAGGGGGCGGACTAGCGGCACAGATACGCAGTATTTT.

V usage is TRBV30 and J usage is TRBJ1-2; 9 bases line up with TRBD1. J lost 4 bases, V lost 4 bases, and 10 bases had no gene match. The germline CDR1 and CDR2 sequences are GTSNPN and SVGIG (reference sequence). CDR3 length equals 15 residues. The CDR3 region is CAWMAGTGLSYGYTF. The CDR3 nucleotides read TGTGCCTGGATGGCCGGGACAGGGCTTAGCTATGGCTACACCTTC.

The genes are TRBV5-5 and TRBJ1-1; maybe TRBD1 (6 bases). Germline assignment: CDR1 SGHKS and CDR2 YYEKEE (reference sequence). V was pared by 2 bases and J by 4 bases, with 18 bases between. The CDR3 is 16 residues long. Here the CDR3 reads CASSFPPLGGATEAFF. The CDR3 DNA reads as TGTGCCAGCAGCTTCCCACCATTAGGGGGGGCCACTGAAGCTTTCTTT.

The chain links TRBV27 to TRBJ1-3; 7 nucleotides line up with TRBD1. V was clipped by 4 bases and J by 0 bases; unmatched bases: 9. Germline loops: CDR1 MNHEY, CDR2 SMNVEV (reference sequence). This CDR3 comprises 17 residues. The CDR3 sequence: CASSSTQGHLSGNTIYF. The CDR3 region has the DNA TGTGCCAGCAGTTCGACACAGGGGCACCTCTCTGGAAACACCATATATTTT.

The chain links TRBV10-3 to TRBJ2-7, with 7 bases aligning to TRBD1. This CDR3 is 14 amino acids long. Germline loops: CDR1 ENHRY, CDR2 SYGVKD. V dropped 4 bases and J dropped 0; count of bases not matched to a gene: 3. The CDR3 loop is CAISAGQSSYEQYF. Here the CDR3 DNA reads TGTGCCATCAGTGCGGGACAGAGCTCCTACGAGCAGTACTTC.

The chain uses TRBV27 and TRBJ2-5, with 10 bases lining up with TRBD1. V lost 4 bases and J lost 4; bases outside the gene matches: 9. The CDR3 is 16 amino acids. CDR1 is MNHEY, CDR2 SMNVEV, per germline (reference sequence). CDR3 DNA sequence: TGTGCCAGCAGTTCGTTACGGACAGGGGGTCGAGAGACCCAGTACTTC. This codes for CASSSLRTGGRETQYF.

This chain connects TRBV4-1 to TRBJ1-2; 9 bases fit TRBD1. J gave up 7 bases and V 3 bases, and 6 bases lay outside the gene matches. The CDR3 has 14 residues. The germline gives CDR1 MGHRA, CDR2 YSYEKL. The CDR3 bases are TGCGCCAGCAGCCAGGGACAGGGAGGAGGTGGCTACACCTTC. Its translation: CASSQGQGGGGYTF.

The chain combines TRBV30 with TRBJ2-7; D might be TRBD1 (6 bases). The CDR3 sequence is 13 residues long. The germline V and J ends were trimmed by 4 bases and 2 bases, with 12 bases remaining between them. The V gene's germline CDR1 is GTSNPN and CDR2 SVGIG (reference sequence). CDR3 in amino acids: CAWNPRGPYEQYF. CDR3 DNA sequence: TGTGCCTGGAATCCCAGGGGCCCCTACGAGCAGTACTTC.

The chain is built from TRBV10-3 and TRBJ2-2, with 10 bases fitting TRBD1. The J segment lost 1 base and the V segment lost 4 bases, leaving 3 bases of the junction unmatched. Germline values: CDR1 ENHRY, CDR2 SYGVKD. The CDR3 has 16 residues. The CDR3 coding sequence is TGTGCCATCAGTGCCGGACAGGGGGGGAACACCGGGGAGCTGTTTTTT. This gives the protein CAISAGQGGNTGELFF.

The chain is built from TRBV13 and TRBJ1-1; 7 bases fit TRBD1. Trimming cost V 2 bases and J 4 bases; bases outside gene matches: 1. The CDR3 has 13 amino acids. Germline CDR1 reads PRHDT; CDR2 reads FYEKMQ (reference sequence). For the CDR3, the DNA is TGTGCCAGCAGCTTAACAGGGGCCACTGAAGCTTTCTTT. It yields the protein CASSLTGATEAFF.